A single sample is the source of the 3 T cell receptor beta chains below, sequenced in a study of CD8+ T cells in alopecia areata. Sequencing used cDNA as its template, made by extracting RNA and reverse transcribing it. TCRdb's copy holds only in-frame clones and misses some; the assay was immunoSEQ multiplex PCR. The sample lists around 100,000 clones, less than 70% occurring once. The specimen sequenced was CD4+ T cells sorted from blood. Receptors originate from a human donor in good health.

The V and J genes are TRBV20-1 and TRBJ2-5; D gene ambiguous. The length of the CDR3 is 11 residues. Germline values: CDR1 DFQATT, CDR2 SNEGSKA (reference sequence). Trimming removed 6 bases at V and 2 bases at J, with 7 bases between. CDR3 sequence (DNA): TGCAGTGCGCCGCGACAAGAGACCCAGTACTTC. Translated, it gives CSAPRQETQYF.

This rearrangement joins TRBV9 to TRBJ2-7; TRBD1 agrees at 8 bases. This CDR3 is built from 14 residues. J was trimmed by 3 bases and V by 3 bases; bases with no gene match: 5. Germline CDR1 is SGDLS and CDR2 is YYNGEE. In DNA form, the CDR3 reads TGTGCCAGCAGCGCCGGGACAGGATTCTACGAGCAGTACTTC. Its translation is CASSAGTGFYEQYF.

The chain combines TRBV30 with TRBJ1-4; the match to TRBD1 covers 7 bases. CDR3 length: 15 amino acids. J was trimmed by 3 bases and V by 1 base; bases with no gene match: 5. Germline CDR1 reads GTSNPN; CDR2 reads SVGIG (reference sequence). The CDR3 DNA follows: TGTGCCTGGAGTGCCCGGACAGGCCCTAATGAAAAACTGTTTTTT. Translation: CAWSARTGPNEKLFF.